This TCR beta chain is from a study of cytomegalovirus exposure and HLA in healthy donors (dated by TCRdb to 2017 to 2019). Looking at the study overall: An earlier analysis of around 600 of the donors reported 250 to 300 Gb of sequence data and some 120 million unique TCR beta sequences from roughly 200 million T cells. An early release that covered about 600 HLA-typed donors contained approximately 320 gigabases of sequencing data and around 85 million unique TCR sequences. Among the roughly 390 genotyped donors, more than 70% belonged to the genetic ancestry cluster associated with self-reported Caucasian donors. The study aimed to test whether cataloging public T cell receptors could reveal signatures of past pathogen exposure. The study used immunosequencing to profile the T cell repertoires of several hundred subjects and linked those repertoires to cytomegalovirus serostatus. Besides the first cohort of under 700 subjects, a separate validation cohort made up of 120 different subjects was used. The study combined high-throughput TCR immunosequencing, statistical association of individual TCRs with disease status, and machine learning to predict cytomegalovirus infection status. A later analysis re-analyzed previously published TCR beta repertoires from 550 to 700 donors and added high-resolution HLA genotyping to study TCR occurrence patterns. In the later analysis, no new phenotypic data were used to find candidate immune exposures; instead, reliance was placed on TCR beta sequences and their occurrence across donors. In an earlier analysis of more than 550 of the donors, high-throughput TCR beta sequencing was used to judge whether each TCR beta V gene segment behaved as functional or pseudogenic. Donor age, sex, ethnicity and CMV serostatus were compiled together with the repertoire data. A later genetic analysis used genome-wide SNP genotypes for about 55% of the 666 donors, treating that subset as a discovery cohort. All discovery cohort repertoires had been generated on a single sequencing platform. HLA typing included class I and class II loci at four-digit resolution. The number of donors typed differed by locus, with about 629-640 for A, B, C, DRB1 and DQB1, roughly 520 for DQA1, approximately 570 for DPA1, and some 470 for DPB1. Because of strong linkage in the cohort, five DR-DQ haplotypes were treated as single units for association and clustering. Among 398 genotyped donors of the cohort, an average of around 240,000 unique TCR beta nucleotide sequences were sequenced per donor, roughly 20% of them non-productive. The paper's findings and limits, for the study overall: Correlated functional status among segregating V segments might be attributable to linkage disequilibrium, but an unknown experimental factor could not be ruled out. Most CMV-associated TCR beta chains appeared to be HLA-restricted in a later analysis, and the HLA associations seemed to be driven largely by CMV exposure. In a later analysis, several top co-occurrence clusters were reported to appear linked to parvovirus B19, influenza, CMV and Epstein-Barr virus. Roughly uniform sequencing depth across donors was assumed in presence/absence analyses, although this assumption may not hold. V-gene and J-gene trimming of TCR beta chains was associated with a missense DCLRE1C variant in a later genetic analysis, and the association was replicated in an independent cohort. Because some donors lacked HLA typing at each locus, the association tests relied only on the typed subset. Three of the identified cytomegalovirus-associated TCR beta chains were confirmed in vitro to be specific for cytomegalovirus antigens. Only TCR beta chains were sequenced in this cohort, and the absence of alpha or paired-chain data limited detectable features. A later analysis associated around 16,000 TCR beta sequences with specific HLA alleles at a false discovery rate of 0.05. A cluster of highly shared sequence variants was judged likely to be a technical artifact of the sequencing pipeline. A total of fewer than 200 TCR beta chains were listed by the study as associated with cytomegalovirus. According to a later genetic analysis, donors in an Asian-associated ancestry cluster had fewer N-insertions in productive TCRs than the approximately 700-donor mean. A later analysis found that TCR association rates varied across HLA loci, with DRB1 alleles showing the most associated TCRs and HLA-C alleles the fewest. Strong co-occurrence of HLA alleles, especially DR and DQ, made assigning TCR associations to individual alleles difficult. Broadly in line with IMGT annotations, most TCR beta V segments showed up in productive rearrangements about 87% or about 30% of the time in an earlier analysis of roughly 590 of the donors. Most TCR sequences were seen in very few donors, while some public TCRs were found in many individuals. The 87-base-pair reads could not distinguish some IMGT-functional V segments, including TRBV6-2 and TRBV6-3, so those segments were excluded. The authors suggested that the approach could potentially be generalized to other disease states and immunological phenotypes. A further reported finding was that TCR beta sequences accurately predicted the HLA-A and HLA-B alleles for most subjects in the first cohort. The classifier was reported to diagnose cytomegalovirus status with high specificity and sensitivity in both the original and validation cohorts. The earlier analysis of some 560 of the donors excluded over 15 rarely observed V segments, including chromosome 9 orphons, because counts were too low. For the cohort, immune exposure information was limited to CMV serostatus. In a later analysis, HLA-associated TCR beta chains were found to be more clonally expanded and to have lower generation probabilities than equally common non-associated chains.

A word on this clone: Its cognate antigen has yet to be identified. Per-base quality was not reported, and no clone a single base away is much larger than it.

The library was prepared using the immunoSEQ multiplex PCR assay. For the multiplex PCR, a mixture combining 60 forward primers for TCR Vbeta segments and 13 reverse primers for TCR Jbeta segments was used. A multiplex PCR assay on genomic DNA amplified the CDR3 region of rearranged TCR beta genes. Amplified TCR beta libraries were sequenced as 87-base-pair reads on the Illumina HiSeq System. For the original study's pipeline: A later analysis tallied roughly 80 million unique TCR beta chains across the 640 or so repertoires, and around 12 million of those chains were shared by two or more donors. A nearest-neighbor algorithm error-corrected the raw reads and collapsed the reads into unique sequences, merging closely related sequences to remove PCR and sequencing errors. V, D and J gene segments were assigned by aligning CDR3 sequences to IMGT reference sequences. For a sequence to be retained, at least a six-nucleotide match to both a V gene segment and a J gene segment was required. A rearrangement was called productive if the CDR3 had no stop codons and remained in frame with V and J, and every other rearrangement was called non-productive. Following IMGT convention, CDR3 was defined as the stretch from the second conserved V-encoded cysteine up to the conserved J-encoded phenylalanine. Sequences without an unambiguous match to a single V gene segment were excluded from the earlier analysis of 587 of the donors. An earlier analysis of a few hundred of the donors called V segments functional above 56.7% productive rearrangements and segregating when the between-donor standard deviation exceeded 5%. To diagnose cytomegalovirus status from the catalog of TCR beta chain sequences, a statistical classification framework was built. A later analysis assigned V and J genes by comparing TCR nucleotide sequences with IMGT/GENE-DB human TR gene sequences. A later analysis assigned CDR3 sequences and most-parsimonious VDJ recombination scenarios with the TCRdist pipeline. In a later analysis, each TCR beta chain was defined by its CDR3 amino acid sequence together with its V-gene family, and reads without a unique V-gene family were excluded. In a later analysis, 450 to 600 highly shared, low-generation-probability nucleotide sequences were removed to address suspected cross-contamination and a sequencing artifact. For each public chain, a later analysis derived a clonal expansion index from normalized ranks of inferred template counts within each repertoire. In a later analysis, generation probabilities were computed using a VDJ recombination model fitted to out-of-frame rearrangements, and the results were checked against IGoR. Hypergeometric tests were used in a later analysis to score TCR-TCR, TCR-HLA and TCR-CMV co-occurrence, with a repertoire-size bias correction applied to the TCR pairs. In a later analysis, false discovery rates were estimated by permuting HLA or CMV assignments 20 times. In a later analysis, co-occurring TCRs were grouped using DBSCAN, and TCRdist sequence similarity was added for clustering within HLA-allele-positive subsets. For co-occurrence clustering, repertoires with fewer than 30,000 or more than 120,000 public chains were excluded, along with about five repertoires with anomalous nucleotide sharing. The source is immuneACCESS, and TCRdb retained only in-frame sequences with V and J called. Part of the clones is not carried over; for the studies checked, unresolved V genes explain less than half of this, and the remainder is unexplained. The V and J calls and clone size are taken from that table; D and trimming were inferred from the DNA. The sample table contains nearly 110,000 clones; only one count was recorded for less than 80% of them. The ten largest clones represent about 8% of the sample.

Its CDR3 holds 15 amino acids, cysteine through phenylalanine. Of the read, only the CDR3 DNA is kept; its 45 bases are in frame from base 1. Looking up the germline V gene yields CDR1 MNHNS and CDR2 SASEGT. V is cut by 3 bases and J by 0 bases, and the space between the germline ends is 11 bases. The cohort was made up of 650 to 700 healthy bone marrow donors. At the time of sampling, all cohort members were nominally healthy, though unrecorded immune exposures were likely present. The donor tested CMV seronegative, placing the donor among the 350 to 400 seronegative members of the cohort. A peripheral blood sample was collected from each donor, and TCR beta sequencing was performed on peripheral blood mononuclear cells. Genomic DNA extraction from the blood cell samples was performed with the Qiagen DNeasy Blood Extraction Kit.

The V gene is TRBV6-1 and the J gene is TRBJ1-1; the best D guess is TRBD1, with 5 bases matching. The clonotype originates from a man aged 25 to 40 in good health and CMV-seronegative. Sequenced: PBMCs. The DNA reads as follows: TGTGCCAGCAGTGACCGGGGGGAGATGAACACTGAAGCTTTCTTT. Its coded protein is CASSDRGEMNTEAFF.